The clone carrying this TCR beta chain was recorded at least ten times. Its cognate antigen is unknown. Per the germline V gene, CDR1 is MNHEY and CDR2 is SVGAGI. The CDR3 spans 15 residues. Trimming took off 0 bases at V and 3 bases at J, with 12 bases between the two ends. The sample comes from a study of identical twins. Study results and limitations: Insertions were fewer in abundant cord blood beta clonotypes, whereas memory repertoires showed none of this pattern. Researchers caution that invariant MAIT and iNKT cells could partly confound zero-insertion analyses.

TCRdb fed the 5' RACE reads into MiXCR, producing one record per CDR3 protein. The table includes 450,000 or so distinct CDR3 sequences, 12% to 15% detected once. The same sample was also studied in work on yellow fever vaccine responses in identical twins.

The source of this sequence is a woman under 30 in good health. The J gene is TRBJ2-7, the V gene TRBV6-5; D is uncertain. The source material was CD4+ T cells sorted from blood. The CDR3 protein is CASSYSYGDNYEQYF. The CDR3 DNA is TGTGCCAGCAGTTACTCGTATGGAGACAACTACGAGCAGTACTTC.